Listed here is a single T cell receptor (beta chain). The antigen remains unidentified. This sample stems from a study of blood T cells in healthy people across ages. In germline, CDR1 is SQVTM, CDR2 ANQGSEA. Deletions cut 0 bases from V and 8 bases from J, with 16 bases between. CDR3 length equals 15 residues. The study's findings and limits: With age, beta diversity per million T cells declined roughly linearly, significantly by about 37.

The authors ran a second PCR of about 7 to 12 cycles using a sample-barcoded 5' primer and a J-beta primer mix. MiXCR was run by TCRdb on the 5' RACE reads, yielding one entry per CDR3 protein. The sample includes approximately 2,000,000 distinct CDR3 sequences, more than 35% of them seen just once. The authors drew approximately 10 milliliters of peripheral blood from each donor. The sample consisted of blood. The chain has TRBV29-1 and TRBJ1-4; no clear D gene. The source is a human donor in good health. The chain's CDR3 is CSVEEPGRRREKLFF. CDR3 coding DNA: TGCAGCGTTGAAGAGCCGGGAAGAAGGAGGGAAAAACTGTTTTTT.